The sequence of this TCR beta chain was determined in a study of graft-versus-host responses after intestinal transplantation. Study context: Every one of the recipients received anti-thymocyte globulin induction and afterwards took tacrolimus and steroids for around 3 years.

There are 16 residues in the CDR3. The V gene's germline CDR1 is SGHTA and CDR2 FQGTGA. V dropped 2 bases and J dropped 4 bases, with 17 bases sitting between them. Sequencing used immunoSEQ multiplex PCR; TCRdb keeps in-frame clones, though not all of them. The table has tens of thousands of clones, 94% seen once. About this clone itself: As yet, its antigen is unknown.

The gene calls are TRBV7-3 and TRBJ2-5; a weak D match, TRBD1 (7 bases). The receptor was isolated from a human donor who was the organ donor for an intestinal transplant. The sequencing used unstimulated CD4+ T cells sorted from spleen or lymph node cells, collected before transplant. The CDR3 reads CASSLGPSGGPETQYF. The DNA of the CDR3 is TGTGCCAGCAGCTTAGGCCCCTCAGGGGGGCCAGAGACCCAGTACTTC.